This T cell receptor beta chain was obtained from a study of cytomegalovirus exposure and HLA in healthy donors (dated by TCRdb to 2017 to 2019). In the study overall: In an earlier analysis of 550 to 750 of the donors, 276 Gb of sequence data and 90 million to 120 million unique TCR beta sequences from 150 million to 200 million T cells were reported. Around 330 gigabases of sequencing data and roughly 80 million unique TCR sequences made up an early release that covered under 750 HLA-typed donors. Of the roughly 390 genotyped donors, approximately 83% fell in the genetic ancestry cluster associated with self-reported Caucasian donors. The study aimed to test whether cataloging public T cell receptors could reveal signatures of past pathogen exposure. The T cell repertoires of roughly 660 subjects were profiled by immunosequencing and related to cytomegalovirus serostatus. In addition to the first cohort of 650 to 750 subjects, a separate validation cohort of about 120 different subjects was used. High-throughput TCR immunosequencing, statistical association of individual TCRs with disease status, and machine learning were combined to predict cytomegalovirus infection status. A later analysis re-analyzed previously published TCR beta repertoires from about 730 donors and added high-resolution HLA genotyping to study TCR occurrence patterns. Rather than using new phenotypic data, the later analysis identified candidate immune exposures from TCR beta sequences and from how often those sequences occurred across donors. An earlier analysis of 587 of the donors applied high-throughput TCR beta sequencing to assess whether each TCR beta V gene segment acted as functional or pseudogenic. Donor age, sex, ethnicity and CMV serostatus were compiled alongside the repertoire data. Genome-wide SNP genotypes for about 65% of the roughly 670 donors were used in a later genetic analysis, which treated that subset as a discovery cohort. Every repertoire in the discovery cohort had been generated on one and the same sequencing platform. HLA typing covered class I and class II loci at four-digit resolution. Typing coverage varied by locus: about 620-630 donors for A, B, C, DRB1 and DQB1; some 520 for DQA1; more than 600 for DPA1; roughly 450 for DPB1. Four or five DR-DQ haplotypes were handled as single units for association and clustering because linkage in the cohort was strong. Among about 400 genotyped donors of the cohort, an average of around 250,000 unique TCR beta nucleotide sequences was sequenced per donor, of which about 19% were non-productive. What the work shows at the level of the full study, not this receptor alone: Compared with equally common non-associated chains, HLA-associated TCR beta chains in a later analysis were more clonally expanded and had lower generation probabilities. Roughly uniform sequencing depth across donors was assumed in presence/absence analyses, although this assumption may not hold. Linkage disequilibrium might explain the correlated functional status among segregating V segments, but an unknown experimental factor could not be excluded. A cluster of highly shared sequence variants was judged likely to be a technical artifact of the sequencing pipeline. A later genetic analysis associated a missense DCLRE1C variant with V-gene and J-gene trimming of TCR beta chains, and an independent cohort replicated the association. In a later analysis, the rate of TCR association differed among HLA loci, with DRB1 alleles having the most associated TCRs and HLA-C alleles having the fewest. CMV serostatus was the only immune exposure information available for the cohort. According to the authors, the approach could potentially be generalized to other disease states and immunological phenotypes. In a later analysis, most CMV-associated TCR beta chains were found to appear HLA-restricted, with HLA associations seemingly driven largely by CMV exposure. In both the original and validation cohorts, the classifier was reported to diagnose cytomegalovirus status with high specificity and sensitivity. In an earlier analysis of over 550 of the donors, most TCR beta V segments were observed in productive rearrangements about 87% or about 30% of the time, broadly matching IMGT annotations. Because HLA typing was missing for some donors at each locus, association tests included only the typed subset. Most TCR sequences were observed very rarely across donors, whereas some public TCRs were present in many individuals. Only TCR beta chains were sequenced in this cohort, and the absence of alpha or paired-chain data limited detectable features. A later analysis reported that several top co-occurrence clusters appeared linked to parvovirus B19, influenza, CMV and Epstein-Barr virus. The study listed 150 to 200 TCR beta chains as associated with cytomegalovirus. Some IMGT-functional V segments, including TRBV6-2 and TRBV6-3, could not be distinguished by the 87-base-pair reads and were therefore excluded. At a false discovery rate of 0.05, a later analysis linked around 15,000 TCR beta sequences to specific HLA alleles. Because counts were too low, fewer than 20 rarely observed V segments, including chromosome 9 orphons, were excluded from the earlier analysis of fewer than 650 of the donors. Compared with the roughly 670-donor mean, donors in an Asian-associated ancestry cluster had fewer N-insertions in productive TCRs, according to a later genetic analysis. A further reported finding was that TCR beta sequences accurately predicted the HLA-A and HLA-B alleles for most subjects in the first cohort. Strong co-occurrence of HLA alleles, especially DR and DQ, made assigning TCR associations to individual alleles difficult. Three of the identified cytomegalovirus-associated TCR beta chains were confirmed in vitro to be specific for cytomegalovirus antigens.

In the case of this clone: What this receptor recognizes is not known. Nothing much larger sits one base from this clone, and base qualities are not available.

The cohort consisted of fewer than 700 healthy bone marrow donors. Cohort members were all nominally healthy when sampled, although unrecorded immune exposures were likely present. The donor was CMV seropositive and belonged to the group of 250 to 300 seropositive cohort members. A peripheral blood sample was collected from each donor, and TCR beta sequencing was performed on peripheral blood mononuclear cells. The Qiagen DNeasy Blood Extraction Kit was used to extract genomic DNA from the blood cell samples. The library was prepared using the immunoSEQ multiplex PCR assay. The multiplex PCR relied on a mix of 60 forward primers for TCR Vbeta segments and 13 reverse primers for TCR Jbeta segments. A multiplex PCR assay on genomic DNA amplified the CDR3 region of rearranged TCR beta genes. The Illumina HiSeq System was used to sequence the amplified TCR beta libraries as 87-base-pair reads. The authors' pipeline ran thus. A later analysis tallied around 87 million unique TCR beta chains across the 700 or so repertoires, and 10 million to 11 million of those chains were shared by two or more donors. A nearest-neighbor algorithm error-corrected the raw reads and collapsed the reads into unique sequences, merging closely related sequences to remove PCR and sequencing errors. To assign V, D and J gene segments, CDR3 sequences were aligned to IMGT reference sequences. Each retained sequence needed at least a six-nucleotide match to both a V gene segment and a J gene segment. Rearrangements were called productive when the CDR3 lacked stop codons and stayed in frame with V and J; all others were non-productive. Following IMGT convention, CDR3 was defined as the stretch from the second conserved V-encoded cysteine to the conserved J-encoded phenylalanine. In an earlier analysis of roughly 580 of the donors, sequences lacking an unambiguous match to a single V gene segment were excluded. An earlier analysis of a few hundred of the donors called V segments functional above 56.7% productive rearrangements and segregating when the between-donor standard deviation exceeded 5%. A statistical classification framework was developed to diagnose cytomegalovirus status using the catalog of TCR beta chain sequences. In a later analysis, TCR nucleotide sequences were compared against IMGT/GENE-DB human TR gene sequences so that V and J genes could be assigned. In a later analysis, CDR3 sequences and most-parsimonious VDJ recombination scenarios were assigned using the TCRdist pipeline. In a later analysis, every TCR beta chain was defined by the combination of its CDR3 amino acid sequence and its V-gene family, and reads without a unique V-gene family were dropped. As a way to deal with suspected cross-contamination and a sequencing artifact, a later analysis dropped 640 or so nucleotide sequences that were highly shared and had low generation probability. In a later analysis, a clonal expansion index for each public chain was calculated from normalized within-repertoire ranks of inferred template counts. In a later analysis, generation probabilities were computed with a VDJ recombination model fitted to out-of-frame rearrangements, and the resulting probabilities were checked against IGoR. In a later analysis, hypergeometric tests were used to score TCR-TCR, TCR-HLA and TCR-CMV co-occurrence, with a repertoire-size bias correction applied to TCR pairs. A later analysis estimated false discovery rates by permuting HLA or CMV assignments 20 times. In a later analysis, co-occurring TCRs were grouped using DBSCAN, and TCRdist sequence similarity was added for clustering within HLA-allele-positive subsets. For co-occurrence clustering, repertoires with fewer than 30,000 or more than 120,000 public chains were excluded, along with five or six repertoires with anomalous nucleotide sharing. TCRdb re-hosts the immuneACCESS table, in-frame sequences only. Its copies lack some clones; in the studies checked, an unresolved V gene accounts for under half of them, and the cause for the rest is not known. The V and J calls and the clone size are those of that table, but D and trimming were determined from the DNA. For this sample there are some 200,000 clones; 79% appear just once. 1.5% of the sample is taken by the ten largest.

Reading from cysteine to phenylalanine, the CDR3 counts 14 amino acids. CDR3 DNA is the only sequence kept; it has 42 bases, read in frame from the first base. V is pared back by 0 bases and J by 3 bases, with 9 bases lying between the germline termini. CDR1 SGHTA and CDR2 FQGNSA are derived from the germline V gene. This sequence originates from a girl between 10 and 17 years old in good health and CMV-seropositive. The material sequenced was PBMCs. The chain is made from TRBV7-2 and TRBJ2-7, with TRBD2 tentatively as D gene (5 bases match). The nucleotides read TGTGCCAGCAGCTTAGCGAGGGCTAGCTACGAGCAGTACTTC. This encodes CASSLARASYEQYF. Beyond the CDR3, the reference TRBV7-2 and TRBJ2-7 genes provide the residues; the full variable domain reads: GAGVSQSPSNKVTEKGKDVELRCDPISGHTALYWYRQSLGQGLEFLIYFQGNSAPDKSGLPSDRFSAERTGGSVSTLTIQRTQQEDSAVYLCASSLARASYEQYFGPGTRLTVT.